These T cell receptor beta chains were read from a single sample in a study of blood T cell repertoires in COVID-19. Generated by immunoSEQ multiplex PCR, the TCRdb table keeps only in-frame clones and is missing some. The table includes about 200,000 clones, approximately 85% detected once. The sample comprised peripheral blood. These receptors all stem from a human donor with active or convalescent COVID-19. The donor label of this sample is uncertain. The CDR3 runs from the conserved cysteine through the conserved F or W. Fields, in order: clone size, D gene, J gene, V gene, CDR3 DNA, CDR3 protein. The D gene is left open where the match is weak. Clone size, where shown, is once, few, many, or a class for clones that have expanded.

size: few; D: NA; J: TRBJ2-7; V: TRBV5-1; DNA: TGCGCCAGCAAAGGGGAATACGAGCAGTACTTC; CDR3: CASKGEYEQYF
size: NA; D: NA; J: TRBJ2-1; V: TRBV29-1; DNA: TGCAGCGTTGTAGGAGGACCCAATGAGCAGTTCTTC; CDR3: CSVVGGPNEQFF
size: few; D: TRBD2; J: TRBJ2-1; V: TRBV18; DNA: TGTGCCAGCTCACCACCGACAAGCGGGAGGGCAGATGAGCAGTTCTTC; CDR3: CASSPPTSGRADEQFF
size: few; D: TRBD1; J: TRBJ1-2; V: TRBV2; DNA: TGTGCCAGCAGAGCTCCCGGGACAGGGTATGGCTACACCTTC; CDR3: CASRAPGTGYGYTF
size: NA; D: TRBD2; J: TRBJ2-1; V: TRBV5-1; DNA: TGCGCCAGCAGCTTGGCGGGAGGAGGGTACAATGAGCAGTTCTTC; CDR3: CASSLAGGGYNEQFF
size: NA; D: NA; J: TRBJ2-3; V: TRBV7-3; DNA: TGTGCCAGCAGCACTCCCCCGGCGGCGCAGTATTTT; CDR3: CASSTPPAAQYF
size: NA; D: NA; J: TRBJ1-4; V: TRBV5-1; DNA: TGCGCCAGCAGCAGAATCCAGGGGACGGCTAATGAAAAACTGTTTTTT; CDR3: CASSRIQGTANEKLFF
size: NA; D: TRBD1; J: TRBJ1-1; V: TRBV28; DNA: TGTGCCAGCACCTTATTGGGACCTGGACAGGGGGTCGGTGAAGCTTTCTTT; CDR3: CASTLLGPGQGVGEAFF
size: many; D: TRBD1; J: TRBJ2-3; V: TRBV11-2; DNA: TGTGCCAGCAGCCAAAGAGTAGGGGGCCTAACAGATACGCAGTATTTT; CDR3: CASSQRVGGLTDTQYF
size: NA; D: NA; J: TRBJ1-1; V: TRBV5-6; DNA: TGTGCCAGCAGCTTGGGTCGGGTCGGTGAAGCTTTCTTT; CDR3: CASSLGRVGEAFF
size: NA; D: NA; J: TRBJ2-7; V: TRBV15; DNA: TGTGCCACCAGCCGCGGCTACGAGCAGTACTTC; CDR3: CATSRGYEQYF
size: NA; D: TRBD1; J: TRBJ1-1; V: TRBV7-3; DNA: TGTGCCAGCAGCGACCCGACAGGGGGGAACACTGAAGCTTTCTTT; CDR3: CASSDPTGGNTEAFF
size: NA; D: NA; J: TRBJ2-7; V: TRBV18; DNA: TGTGCCAGCTCACCACTAGCGTTGGAAGAGCAGTACTTC; CDR3: CASSPLALEEQYF
size: once; D: NA; J: TRBJ2-1; V: TRBV27; DNA: TGTGCCAGCAGTTTCTCCCGGACAAGGGGCCCTTACAATGAGCAGTTCTTC; CDR3: CASSFSRTRGPYNEQFF
size: NA; D: NA; J: TRBJ1-4; V: TRBV2; DNA: TGTGCCAGCAGTGGGGGGGGAAATGAAAAACTGTTTTTT; CDR3: CASSGGGNEKLFF
size: NA; D: TRBD2; J: TRBJ2-7; V: TRBV27; DNA: TGTGCCAGCAGTTTCAGTTTAGCGGGGGGGCAGAACGAGCAGTACTTC; CDR3: CASSFSLAGGQNEQYF
size: NA; D: NA; J: TRBJ1-2; V: TRBV4-1; DNA: TGCGCCAGCAGCCAAATGGGACTTAACTATGGCTACACCTTC; CDR3: CASSQMGLNYGYTF
size: NA; D: NA; J: TRBJ1-4; V: TRBV11-2; DNA: TGTGCCAGCAGCTTAGTCCGTAATGATGAAAAACTGTTTTTT; CDR3: CASSLVRNDEKLFF
size: NA; D: NA; J: TRBJ1-2; V: TRBV29-1; DNA: TGCAGCGCCCTAAAATCAAGACACACCCTTAACTATGGCTACACCTTC; CDR3: CSALKSRHTLNYGYTF
size: NA; D: NA; J: TRBJ1-2; V: TRBV12-3/TRBV12-4; DNA: TGTGCCAGCAGTTCCTCAGGAAACTATGGCTACACCTTC; CDR3: CASSSSGNYGYTF
size: NA; D: TRBD1; J: TRBJ1-4; V: TRBV2; DNA: TGTGCCATACAAAATACGTTTTTGGGGACAGGAGCGCAACTGTTTTTT; CDR3: CAIQNTFLGTGAQLFF
size: NA; D: TRBD2; J: TRBJ2-1; V: TRBV10-3; DNA: TGTGCCATCAGACCCGGACTAGCGGGAGTGGGGTATCGGGATGAGCAGTTCTTC; CDR3: CAIRPGLAGVGYRDEQFF
size: NA; D: TRBD2; J: TRBJ2-2; V: TRBV5-1; DNA: TGCGCCAGCAGCTTCAGCGGGAGAAGGACCACCGGGGAGCTGTTTTTT; CDR3: CASSFSGRRTTGELFF
size: NA; D: TRBD1; J: TRBJ2-3; V: TRBV6-5; DNA: TGTGCCAGCCTGGGACAGGGGGTAACAGATACGCAGTATTTT; CDR3: CASLGQGVTDTQYF
size: few; D: NA; J: TRBJ1-6; V: TRBV7-2; DNA: TGTGCCAGCAGCTTAGCGGCAGGGAGGGTGGATTCACCCCTCCACTTT; CDR3: CASSLAAGRVDSPLHF
size: medium-sized; D: NA; J: TRBJ1-1; V: TRBV19; DNA: TGTGCCAGTAGTATAGATCTCAGGAACACTGAAGCTTTCTTT; CDR3: CASSIDLRNTEAFF
size: NA; D: NA; J: TRBJ1-2; V: TRBV7-9; DNA: TGTGCCAGCAGCCACCCCGGGATCGACTATGGCTACACCTTC; CDR3: CASSHPGIDYGYTF
size: NA; D: NA; J: TRBJ1-2; V: TRBV24-1; DNA: TGTGCCACCAGTGATTCGGACAGTCGGCCGGGTGGCTACACCTTC; CDR3: CATSDSDSRPGGYTF
size: NA; D: TRBD2; J: TRBJ2-3; V: TRBV7-3; DNA: TGTGCCAGCAGCTTTTCGGGGGAGGGAGCGCAGTATTTT; CDR3: CASSFSGEGAQYF
size: NA; D: NA; J: TRBJ1-4; V: TRBV11-2; DNA: TGTGCCAGCAGCTGGGTAGCGGGAGAAAAACTGTTTTTT; CDR3: CASSWVAGEKLFF
size: NA; D: TRBD1; J: TRBJ2-2; V: TRBV7-3; DNA: TGTGCCAGCAGCAACGCAGGGGGCGCCTACACCGGGGAGCTGTTTTTT; CDR3: CASSNAGGAYTGELFF
size: NA; D: NA; J: TRBJ1-1; V: TRBV5-5; DNA: TGTGCCAGCACCATTGGGGGGGTGGGTGAAGCTTTCTTT; CDR3: CASTIGGVGEAFF
size: few; D: TRBD2; J: TRBJ2-7; V: TRBV27; DNA: TGTGCCAGCAGTTTAAGACGGGAACTAGCGAGCTCCTACGAGCAGTACTTC; CDR3: CASSLRRELASSYEQYF
size: NA; D: TRBD2; J: TRBJ2-7; V: TRBV5-1; DNA: TGCGCCAGCAGCTTGCAGACTAGCCTTGACGAGCAGTACTTC; CDR3: CASSLQTSLDEQYF
size: NA; D: NA; J: TRBJ1-5; V: TRBV6-2/TRBV6-3; DNA: TGTGCCAGCAGTTACGTTTTTGGAGAGCGGCGTCGCAATCAGCCCCAGCATTTT; CDR3: CASSYVFGERRRNQPQHF
size: NA; D: TRBD1; J: TRBJ2-2; V: TRBV3-1/TRBV3-2; DNA: TGTGCCAGCAGTTTCGGACAGGGGAACACCGGGGAGCTGTTTTTT; CDR3: CASSFGQGNTGELFF
size: NA; D: NA; J: TRBJ2-2; V: TRBV6-5; DNA: TGTGCCATCTTTAGGGGGGGGATAAACACCGGGGAGCTGTTTTTT; CDR3: CAIFRGGINTGELFF
size: NA; D: TRBD2; J: TRBJ2-2; V: TRBV3-1/TRBV3-2; DNA: TGTGCCAGCAGCCAATTAGCGGGAGTCACCGGGGAGCTGTTTTTT; CDR3: CASSQLAGVTGELFF
size: NA; D: NA; J: TRBJ1-2; V: TRBV6-6; DNA: TGTGCCAGCGGCAAAGTCGACTATGGCTACACCTTC; CDR3: CASGKVDYGYTF
size: NA; D: TRBD2; J: TRBJ2-5; V: TRBV30; DNA: TGTGCCTGGAGGCGGGGGGACCTCATCCAAGAGACCCAGTACTTC; CDR3: CAWRRGDLIQETQYF
size: NA; D: TRBD1; J: TRBJ1-3; V: TRBV2; DNA: TGTGCCAGCAGTGAGAGAGGGGGCCCTGGAAACACCATATATTTT; CDR3: CASSERGGPGNTIYF
size: once; D: NA; J: TRBJ2-3; V: TRBV19; DNA: TGTGCCAGTAGAGAGAGGGCTTCCTTCACAGATACGCAGTATTTT; CDR3: CASRERASFTDTQYF
size: NA; D: TRBD2; J: TRBJ2-1; V: TRBV7-3; DNA: TGTGCCAGCAGCCGGGGGGGCAATGAGCAGTTCTTC; CDR3: CASSRGGNEQFF
size: NA; D: TRBD2; J: TRBJ2-3; V: TRBV4-2; DNA: TGTGCCAGCAGCCAAGATGGCGCGGGGGGTGGAGATACGCAGTATTTT; CDR3: CASSQDGAGGGDTQYF
size: NA; D: NA; J: TRBJ1-2; V: TRBV5-5; DNA: TGTGCCAGCAGCCCGACAGGAGGTGGCTACACCTTC; CDR3: CASSPTGGGYTF
size: NA; D: TRBD1; J: TRBJ2-1; V: TRBV10-3; DNA: TGTGCCACCCGGGACAGAAACTACAATGAGCAGTTCTTC; CDR3: CATRDRNYNEQFF
size: NA; D: NA; J: TRBJ2-3; V: TRBV7-6; DNA: TGTGCCAGCAGAGACAATCCAACAGATACGCAGTATTTT; CDR3: CASRDNPTDTQYF
size: NA; D: TRBD2; J: TRBJ2-3; V: TRBV15; DNA: TGTGCCACCAGCGGGGGACTAGCGGGAACAGATACGCAGTATTTT; CDR3: CATSGGLAGTDTQYF
size: NA; D: NA; J: TRBJ2-3; V: TRBV7-9; DNA: TGTGCCAGCAGCTTACTAGCGGATACGCAGTATTTT; CDR3: CASSLLADTQYF
size: once; D: NA; J: TRBJ2-1; V: TRBV11-2; DNA: TGTGCCAGCAGCTTAGTACGGTGGAGCGGCCGTAGCTCCTACAATGAGCAGTTCTTC; CDR3: CASSLVRWSGRSSYNEQFF
size: NA; D: NA; J: TRBJ2-6; V: TRBV5-1; DNA: TGCGCCAGCAGCTTGTTTGGGGGGACTCTCTCTGGGGCCAACGTCCTGACTTTC; CDR3: CASSLFGGTLSGANVLTF
size: NA; D: NA; J: TRBJ1-4; V: TRBV5-4; DNA: TGTGCCAGCAGCACCTACGCCGGACTTAATGAAAAACTGTTTTTT; CDR3: CASSTYAGLNEKLFF
size: few; D: TRBD2; J: TRBJ2-5; V: TRBV3-1/TRBV3-2; DNA: TGTGCCAGCAGCCAACTAGCGGGTCCCCAGTACTTC; CDR3: CASSQLAGPQYF
size: NA; D: TRBD2; J: TRBJ2-3; V: TRBV9; DNA: TGTGCCAGCAGCGTAGCGGGAGGCCGCGCAGATACGCAGTATTTT; CDR3: CASSVAGGRADTQYF